This TCR beta chain was found in a study of CD8+ T cells in alopecia areata. Study-level background: Patients in the treated group were given tofacitinib by mouth, 5 to 10 mg twice a day. Study findings and constraints: Treatment with tofacitinib significantly lowered scalp clonality and reduced expanded CD8+ clones among the top 100.

The authors extracted RNA and reverse transcribed it into cDNA as the sequencing template. TCRdb's copy holds only in-frame clones and misses some; the assay was immunoSEQ multiplex PCR. The sample has 150,000 to 200,000 clones, about three fifths seen once; the top ten hold about 1.3%. This sample's treatment: oral pan-JAK inhibitor, 5-10 mg twice daily. Separation by sorting yielded CD4+ and CD8+ T cells from PBMCs. As for this clone: Antigen unknown.

CDR1 is WSHSY, CDR2 SAAADI, per germline. V was trimmed by 8 bases and J by 3 bases, leaving 8 bases between them. CDR3 size: 12 residues. The source is a human donor with alopecia areata. Sequenced here: CD4+ T cells sorted from blood, sampled at week 49, from a patient treated with tofacitinib. The rearrangement uses TRBV10-2 and TRBJ2-1; D not certain. CDR3 protein: CASGRNYNEQFF. Here the CDR3 DNA reads TGCGCCAGCGGTCGAAACTACAATGAGCAGTTCTTC.